This T cell receptor (beta chain) emerged from a study of Graves' ophthalmopathy and Graves' hyperthyroidism. The study, taken as a whole, reports: This model predicted ophthalmopathy progression (sensitivity 60% to 71%, specificity about 72%). Among thyroid clonotypes expanded above 0.001 frequency, most also appeared in blood.

The CDR3 contains 14 residues. The germline V gene encodes CDR1 MDHEN and CDR2 SYDVKM. RNA transcripts served as template for amplifying TCR beta CDR3 sequences. Scientists carried out first-round RT-PCR using HTBI primers and then a second-round multiplex PCR. One entry per CDR3 protein results from TCRdb running MiXCR on the multiplex PCR reads. The profile covers roughly 51,000 distinct CDR3 sequences, with around half appearing a single time and about 24% taken by the ten largest. On this clonotype: The antigen remains unidentified. The junction differs from germline at one of its ends, possibly a read error.

The source material was peripheral blood. This chain uses TRBV28 with TRBJ2-3; D is unclear. This receptor was taken from an adult man with Graves' ophthalmopathy. The CDR3 protein is CVSSFLSHTDTQYF. The CDR3 DNA is TGTGTCAGCAGTTTTCTATCTCACACAGATACGCAGTATTTT. The whole variable domain, remainder taken from reference TRBV28 and TRBJ2-3, is DVKVTQSSRYLVKRTGEKVFLECVQDMDHENMFWYRQDPGLGLRLIYFSYDVKMKEKGDIPEGYSVSREKKERFSLILESASTNQTSMYLCVSSFLSHTDTQYFGPGTRLTVL.